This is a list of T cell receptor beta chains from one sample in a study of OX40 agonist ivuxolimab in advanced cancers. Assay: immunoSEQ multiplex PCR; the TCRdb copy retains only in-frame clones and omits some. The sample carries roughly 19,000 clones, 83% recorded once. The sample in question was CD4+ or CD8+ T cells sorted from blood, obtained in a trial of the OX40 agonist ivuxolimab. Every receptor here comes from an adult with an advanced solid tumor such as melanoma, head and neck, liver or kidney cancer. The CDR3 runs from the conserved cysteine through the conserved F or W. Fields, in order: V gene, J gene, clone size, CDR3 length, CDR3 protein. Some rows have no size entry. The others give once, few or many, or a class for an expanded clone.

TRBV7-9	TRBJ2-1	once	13	CASSLGTANEQFF
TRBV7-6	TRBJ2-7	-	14	CASSLVVDGAEQYF
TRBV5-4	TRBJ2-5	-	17	CASSLIAGGRRQETQYF
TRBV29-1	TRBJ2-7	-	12	CSVVLQSYEQYF
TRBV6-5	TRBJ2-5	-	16	CASSYSGTSGQETQYF
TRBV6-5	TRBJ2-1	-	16	CASSYLGTSTYNEQFF
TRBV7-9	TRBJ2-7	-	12	CASSLSVEEQYF
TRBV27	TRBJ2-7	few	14	CASSLSQGAYEQYF
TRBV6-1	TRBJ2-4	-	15	CASSEYGSLQNIQYF
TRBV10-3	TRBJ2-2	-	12	CAIRDLAGELFF
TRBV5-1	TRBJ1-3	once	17	CASSLISGQTTGNTIYF
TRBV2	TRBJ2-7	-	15	CASSEGVRSMNEQYF
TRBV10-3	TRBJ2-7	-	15	CAISESKGFGYEQYF
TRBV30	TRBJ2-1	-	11	CAQWRSDQQFF
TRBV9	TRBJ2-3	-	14	CASSVDRGADTQYF
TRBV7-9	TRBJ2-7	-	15	CASSLWGQGSYEQYF
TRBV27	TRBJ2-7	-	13	CASSSGFTYEQYF
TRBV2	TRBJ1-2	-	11	CASSETDGYTF
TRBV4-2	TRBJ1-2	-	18	CASSQDGSLTSAYYGYTF
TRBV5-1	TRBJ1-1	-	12	CASSLGGNEAFF
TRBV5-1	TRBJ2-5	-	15	CASSLEGTGLETQYF
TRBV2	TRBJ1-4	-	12	CASMGVGEKLFF
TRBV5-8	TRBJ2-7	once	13	CASSLPVDYEQYF
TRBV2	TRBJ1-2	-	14	CVVLSGLADYGYTF
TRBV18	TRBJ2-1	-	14	CASSPLPTDNEQFF
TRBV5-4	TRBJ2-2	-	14	CASSDRPNTGELFF